This T cell receptor (beta chain) was observed in a study of shared clonotypes between healthy human individuals. As to this clone: Its antigen remains unidentified.

Study results and limitations: Rarefaction demonstrated incomplete sorted-subset sequencing despite large depth. Estimated richness was generally greater in naive than memory subsets.

In the naive CD8 group, cells lacked CD45RO and were positively selected for CCR7, so terminally differentiated effector memory CD45RA+ cells were left out. V trimming: 8 bases; J trimming: 4 bases; junction bases outside the gene matches: 16. The germline V gene has CDR1 SEHNR and CDR2 FQNEAQ (reference sequence). This CDR3 region has 18 residues. The test was conducted at deep level. Genomic DNA of each subset was evenly split across several immunoSEQ plates. Generated by immunoSEQ multiplex PCR, the TCRdb table keeps only in-frame clones and is missing some. The sample lists over 800,000 clones, roughly 92% occurring once.

Material for sequencing was naive CD8+ T cells sorted from blood. This sequence joins TRBV7-9 and TRBJ2-1; 11 nucleotides align to TRBD2. The origin of this receptor is a man aged 30-40 years in good health. As DNA, the CDR3 is TGTGCCAGCGGACAGACCGGGACTAGCGGAGGAATTTACAATGAGCAGTTCTTC. Encoded protein: CASGQTGTSGGIYNEQFF.